These 15 T cell receptor beta chains were sequenced from one sample in a study of T-cell reconstitution after alpha-beta-depleted transplantation in children. The TCRbeta library incorporated unique molecular identifiers. MiXCR, run by TCRdb on the PCR reads, gives a single entry per CDR3 protein. The data hold fewer than 250,000 distinct CDR3 sequences, with roughly a sixth observed a single time. Specimen: PBMCs, mostly from graft donor cells, collected 360 days after TCRalphabeta/CD19-depleted stem cell transplant. The receptors derive from a male patient aged 2-15 years who had a stem cell transplant for acute lymphoblastic leukemia, so the T cells may come from the graft donor.

In regard to this clonotype: This may be a read error: a much more frequent sequence differs by one nucleotide. This sequence joins TRBV20-1 and TRBJ2-7, with D possibly matching TRBD1 (5 bases). CDR1 is DFQATT, CDR2 SNEGSKA, per germline (reference sequence). The CDR3 has 13 amino acids. CDR3 sequence: CSGRDPRDYEQYF. CDR3 bases: TGCAGTGGTAGAGATCCCAGGGACTACGAGCAGTACTTC.

This clonotype was observed a handful of times. The chain recombines TRBV7-2 with TRBJ1-2, with D maybe TRBD1 (5 bases). Germline V gene data show CDR1 as SGHTA and CDR2 as FQGNSA. The CDR3 contains 13 residues. Trimming stripped 5 bases from V and 2 bases from J, with 9 bases between. CDR3 nucleotides: TGTGCCAGCAGCATCCGGGACAACTATGGCTACACCTTC. It codes for CASSIRDNYGYTF.

There are many counts of this clonotype. The V gene is TRBV29-1, the J gene TRBJ2-7; D is uncertain. The germline gives CDR1 SQVTM, CDR2 ANQGSEA. This CDR3 comprises 13 residues. Trimming left V 7 bases short and J 4 bases short, with 17 bases between. The CDR3 nucleotides are TGCAGCGCCGCCGACCCCAACACATACGAGCAGTACTTC. Translating it yields CSAADPNTYEQYF.

The gene calls are TRBV7-8 and TRBJ2-1; the match to TRBD2 covers 7 bases. The germline V gene has CDR1 SGHVS and CDR2 FQNEAQ. After removal of 5 bases from V and 4 bases from J, the junction contained 8 bases not matched to a gene. There are 15 residues in the CDR3. In DNA form, the CDR3 reads TGTGCCAGCAGCGTATCAGCGGGGCGATACAATGAGCAGTTCTTC. Protein product: CASSVSAGRYNEQFF.

In its sample, this clonotype was seen a few times. V usage is TRBV6-1 and J usage is TRBJ1-1; perhaps TRBD1 as D (6 bases). V was shortened by 11 bases and J by 1 base, with 17 bases between the two germline ends. This CDR3 has 14 amino acids. Per the germline V gene, CDR1 is MNHNS and CDR2 is SASEGT. The CDR3 protein is CAGQRQEPNTEAFF. Written as DNA, the CDR3 is TGTGCCGGACAGAGACAGGAGCCGAACACTGAAGCTTTCTTT.

This clonotype has a handful of counts. The chain uses TRBV5-1 and TRBJ2-3; the D is unclear. Deletions cut 0 bases from V and 3 bases from J, with 11 bases between. The CDR3 sequence is 15 residues long. Germline lookup yields CDR1 SGHRS and CDR2 YFSETQ. CDR3 DNA sequence: TGCGCCAGCAGCTTGGCCACTGGAATTACAGATACGCAGTATTTT. Translating it yields CASSLATGITDTQYF.

This clonotype has just a few counts. In DNA, the CDR3 is TGCAGCGTTGACCTGGGGGAGACCCAGTACTTC. Amino acids: CSVDLGETQYF. The V and J genes are TRBV29-1 and TRBJ2-5; D is uncertain. The CDR3 runs 11 residues. V lost 3 bases, J lost 5 bases, and 7 bases lay in between. Germline V CDR1 and CDR2: SQVTM, ANQGSEA.

This clonotype was recorded many times. The J gene is TRBJ2-1, the V gene TRBV20-1; D gene unclear. Per the germline V gene, CDR1 is DFQATT and CDR2 is SNEGSKA (reference sequence). The CDR3 totals 13 residues. V was cut by 0 bases and J by 4 bases, with 7 bases left in between. The CDR3 nucleotides are TGCAGTGCTAGAGATGCCGGGTACAATGAGCAGTTCTTC. This translates into CSARDAGYNEQFF.

The chain uses TRBV7-2 and TRBJ1-1; tentative D call: TRBD1 (5 bases). V was pared by 0 bases and J by 9 bases, with 20 bases between. The germline CDR1 and CDR2 sequences are SGHTA and FQGNSA. CDR3 size: 16 residues. CDR3 sequence reads: CASSLAKQGVSGKAFF. In DNA, the CDR3 is TGTGCCAGCAGCTTAGCAAAGCAGGGAGTCTCAGGGAAAGCTTTCTTT.

The CDR3 nucleotides read TGTGCCAGCAGCCAAACTACCGGGACAGATGAGCAGTTCTTC. Residues: CASSQTTGTDEQFF. This chain connects TRBV11-2 to TRBJ2-1; 7 bases fit TRBD1. V dropped 5 bases and J dropped 8; count of bases not matched to a gene: 9. Germline V gives CDR1 SGHAT, CDR2 FQNNGV. The CDR3 runs to 14 residues.

This clonotype was picked up a small number of times. The chain links TRBV14 to TRBJ2-1; 9 positions agree with TRBD2. Germline trimming cut 4 bases from V and 6 bases from J; bases unmatched to any gene: 10. CDR3 length: 16 amino acids. Per germline, CDR1 SGHDN and CDR2 FVKESK. The CDR3 DNA reads TGTGCCAGCAGCCGGGGATTCAGACTAGCGGCCAATGAGCAGTTCTTC. This codes for CASSRGFRLAANEQFF.

This clonotype came up a few times. The chain joins TRBV5-1 to TRBJ2-7; D may be TRBD2 (6 bases). The CDR3 loop spans 17 amino acids. V dropped 4 bases and J dropped 0 bases, with 20 bases sitting between them. Germline CDR1 is SGHRS and CDR2 is YFSETQ. The CDR3 DNA follows: TGCGCCAGCAGCCCCCGGGACTCCGGATTCAGCTCCTACGAGCAGTACTTC. Protein: CASSPRDSGFSSYEQYF. Looking up the rest from reference TRBV5-1 and TRBJ2-7 gives the full variable domain: KAGVTQTPRYLIKTRGQQVTLSCSPISGHRSVSWYQQTPGQGLQFLFEYFSETQRNKGNFPGRFSGRQFSNSRSEMNVSTLELGDSALYLCASSPRDSGFSSYEQYFGPGTRLTVT.

The rearrangement uses TRBV18 and TRBJ1-2; the D gene is possibly TRBD1 (6 bases). This CDR3 spans 14 amino acids. CDR1 and CDR2 from the germline V gene are KGHSH and LQKENI. The V gene lost 7 bases and the J gene lost 4 bases, with 16 bases spanning the gap. Here the CDR3 reads CASYLTGYRYGYTF. Written as DNA, the CDR3 is TGTGCCAGCTATTTGACAGGCTATCGCTATGGCTACACCTTC.

The gene calls are TRBV12-3 or TRBV12-4 and TRBJ2-6; a weak D match, TRBD1 (6 bases). V lost 4 bases to trimming and J lost 2 bases, with 12 bases between them. The length of the CDR3 is 16 residues. Here the CDR3 reads CASSYIQGPGANVLTF. The CDR3 coding sequence is TGTGCCAGCAGTTACATACAGGGACCTGGGGCCAACGTCCTGACTTTC.

This clonotype came up a few times. The chain has TRBV15 and TRBJ1-5; the match to TRBD1 covers 10 bases. The V segment lost 0 bases and the J segment 4 bases; nucleotides outside the gene matches: 9. The CDR3 runs 18 residues. Germline CDR1 is LNHNV and CDR2 is YYDKDF (reference sequence). The chain's CDR3 is CATSRDHWTGGFNQPQHF. In nucleotides, the CDR3 is TGTGCCACCAGCAGAGATCATTGGACAGGGGGGTTTAATCAGCCCCAGCATTTT.